This is a list of T cell receptor beta chains from one sample in a study of CD8+ T cells in alopecia areata. Using immunoSEQ multiplex PCR, the repertoire was profiled, and TCRdb retains in-frame clones only, with some absent. The table shows about 120,000 clones, with 35% to 40% occurring only once. The material sequenced was CD4+ T cells sorted from blood. Receptor source: a human donor with alopecia areata. Both conserved end residues are part of each CDR3. Each record gives: V gene, CDR3 length, CDR3 protein.

>TRBV4-1|16
CASSRGGLADKNIQYF
>TRBV30|14
CAWSVPPRGQPQHF
>TRBV7-2|14
CASSVGRLGVSAFF
>TRBV29-1|13
CSVPRPQNTEAFF
>TRBV5-1|12
CASSLSLETQYF
>TRBV30|13
CAWSRSSYNEQFF
>TRBV7-2|11
CASSSGNTIYF
>TRBV28|15
CASSPRMVAKNIQYF
>TRBV30|16
CAWSGLAGGAYNEQFF
>TRBV28|11
CASSPNRTPYF
>TRBV29-1|14
CSVGVVVGGNEQFF
>TRBV29-1|14
CSVGLAGVRDTQYF
>TRBV2|14
CASSGTGGTETQYF
>TRBV6-6|13
CASSYRDLYEQYF
>TRBV5-1|14
CASSSQQGWNEQFF
>TRBV23-1|16
CASSRTNRGIQETQYF
>TRBV7-3|17
CASSLWPSSSGANVLTF
>TRBV23-1|15
CASRPTSGGRETQYF
>TRBV12-5|12
CASGRDQETQYF
>TRBV7-2|12
CASSLFDDEQFF
>TRBV11-2|13
CASSLDRAQPQHF
>TRBV29-1|15
CSVEDRGRVGETQYF
>TRBV29-1|12
CSVGDTYTEAFF
>TRBV7-2|16
CASRLTRTGSITEAFF
>TRBV11-2|16
CASSLGLRTANSPLHF
>TRBV7-2|15
CASSYTGSSYNEQFF
>TRBV7-9|11
CASSINYGYTF
>TRBV9|11
CASSHNQPQHF
>TRBV29-1|11
CSVMGNTEAFF
>TRBV30|13
CAYRLAGSNEQFF
>TRBV7-8|15
CASSFSSGGYNEQFF
>TRBV29-1|12
CSVGTGQGEQYF
>TRBV27|14
CANPNRDSQETQYF
>TRBV28|11
CASSLNLQQFF
>TRBV29-1|14
CSAGGLAGAETQYF
>TRBV30|11
CAWTSRREQYF
>TRBV5-6|14
CASSSSSGANVLTF
>TRBV7-2|12
CASSLVGRKAFF
>TRBV7-3|14
CASSLVSGRNEQFF
>TRBV5-1|15
CASSLYAGDIYEQYF
>TRBV29-1|12
CSVGDSAYGYTF
>TRBV29-1|17
CSVASSTGTTLTGELFF
>TRBV7-2|13
CASSLELIAGYTF
>TRBV13|14
CASSLGRGGGGYTF
>TRBV4-3|16
CASSQDTAGKGNEQFF
>TRBV7-9|12
CASRRGEETQYF
>TRBV7-9|13
CASSLARVGGYTF
>TRBV29-1|16
CSVSGTSGKSTDTQYF
>TRBV7-2|12
CASSSRADTQYF
>TRBV30|13
CAWSVRRANTIYF
>TRBV6-5|15
CASSPGLLAGDTQYF